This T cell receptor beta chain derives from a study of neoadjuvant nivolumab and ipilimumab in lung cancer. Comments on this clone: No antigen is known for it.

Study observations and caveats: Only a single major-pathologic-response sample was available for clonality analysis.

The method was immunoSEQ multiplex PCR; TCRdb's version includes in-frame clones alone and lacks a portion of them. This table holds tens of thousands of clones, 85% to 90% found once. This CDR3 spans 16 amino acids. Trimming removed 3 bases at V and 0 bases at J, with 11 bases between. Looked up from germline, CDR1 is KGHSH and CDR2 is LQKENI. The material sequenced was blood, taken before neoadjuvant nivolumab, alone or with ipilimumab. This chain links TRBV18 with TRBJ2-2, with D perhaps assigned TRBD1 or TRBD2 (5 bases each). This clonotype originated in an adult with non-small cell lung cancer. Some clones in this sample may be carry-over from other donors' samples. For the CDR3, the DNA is TGTGCCAGCTCACCCTGGGGACCGACGAACACCGGGGAGCTGTTTTTT. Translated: CASSPWGPTNTGELFF.